The present T cell receptor beta chain was sequenced within a study of cytomegalovirus exposure and HLA in healthy donors (dated by TCRdb to about 2017). At the level of the whole study: An earlier analysis of 587 of the donors reported approximately 260 Gb of sequence data and 90 million to 120 million unique TCR beta sequences obtained from roughly 180 million T cells. About 280 gigabases of sequencing data and approximately 80 million unique TCR sequences were included in an early release covering about 600 HLA-typed donors. Of the 300 to 500 genotyped donors, 75% to 85% were placed in the genetic ancestry cluster associated with self-reported Caucasian donors. The study was designed to test whether signatures of past pathogen exposure could be identified by cataloging public T cell receptors. The study profiled the T cell repertoires of under 850 subjects by immunosequencing and related them to cytomegalovirus serostatus. Besides the first cohort of around 670 subjects, a separate validation cohort made up of roughly 120 different subjects was used. To predict cytomegalovirus infection status, the study combined high-throughput TCR immunosequencing, statistical association of individual TCRs with disease status, and machine learning. A later analysis re-analyzed previously published TCR beta repertoires from 550 to 700 donors and added high-resolution HLA genotyping to study TCR occurrence patterns. Rather than using new phenotypic data, the later analysis identified candidate immune exposures from TCR beta sequences and from how often those sequences occurred across donors. In an earlier analysis of several hundred of the donors, high-throughput TCR beta sequencing was used to judge whether each TCR beta V gene segment behaved as functional or pseudogenic. Donor age, sex, ethnicity and CMV serostatus were collected together with the repertoire data. Genome-wide SNP genotypes for about 65% of the 666 donors were used in a later genetic analysis, which treated that subset as a discovery cohort. All discovery cohort repertoires had been generated on a single sequencing platform. Class I and class II HLA loci were covered by the typing at four-digit resolution. The number of donors typed differed by locus, with roughly 629-640 for A, B, C, DRB1 and DQB1, more than 500 for DQA1, 606 for DPA1, and over 400 for DPB1. Because of strong linkage in the cohort, five DR-DQ haplotypes were treated as single units for association and clustering. Among about 370 genotyped donors of the cohort, an average of about 220,000 unique TCR beta nucleotide sequences was sequenced per donor, of which 15% to 20% were non-productive.

V loses 2 bases, J loses 5 bases, and the germline ends lie 13 bases apart. CDR1 and CDR2 are drawn from the germline V gene: MDHEN, SYDVKM. The CDR3 holds 15 amino acids from the cysteine to the phenylalanine. Just CDR3 DNA is preserved here, 45 bases in frame from base 1. This clone was detected only once. Its antigen is still unknown. No base-level quality is on record; no much larger clone is a single base apart. In total, 666 healthy bone marrow donors made up the cohort. All cohort members were sampled while nominally healthy, although unrecorded immune exposures were likely present. The donor tested CMV seropositive and was one of the 289 seropositive cohort members. A peripheral blood sample was collected from each donor, and TCR beta sequencing was performed on peripheral blood mononuclear cells. The Qiagen DNeasy Blood Extraction Kit was used to extract genomic DNA from the blood cell samples.

What the research found in general, with its limitations: The study listed 164 TCR beta chains as associated with cytomegalovirus. The cohort was sequenced for TCR beta chains only, and without alpha or paired-chain data the features that could be detected were limited. According to a later analysis, parvovirus B19, influenza, CMV and Epstein-Barr virus appeared linked to several top co-occurrence clusters. A few of the identified cytomegalovirus-associated TCR beta chains were confirmed in vitro to be specific for cytomegalovirus antigens. A cluster of highly shared sequence variants was judged likely to represent a technical artifact of the sequencing pipeline. According to a later analysis, TCR association rates differed among HLA loci, with DRB1 alleles showing the most associated TCRs and HLA-C alleles showing the fewest. Because HLA typing was unavailable for some donors at each locus, only the typed subset was used in association tests. The authors suggested that the approach could potentially be generalized to other disease states and immunological phenotypes. In a later analysis, HLA-associated TCR beta chains were found to be more clonally expanded and to have lower generation probabilities than equally common non-associated chains. Linkage disequilibrium might explain the correlated functional status among segregating V segments, but an unknown experimental factor could not be ruled out. A further reported finding was that TCR beta sequences accurately predicted the HLA-A and HLA-B alleles for most subjects in the first cohort. Broadly in line with IMGT annotations, most TCR beta V segments showed up in productive rearrangements about 87% or about 30% of the time in an earlier analysis of roughly 590 of the donors. CMV serostatus was the only immune exposure information available for the cohort. Some IMGT-functional V segments, including TRBV6-2 and TRBV6-3, could not be distinguished by the 87-base-pair reads and were therefore excluded. A later analysis associated about 17,000 TCR beta sequences with specific HLA alleles at a false discovery rate of 0.05. Compared with the roughly 720-donor mean, donors in an Asian-associated ancestry cluster had fewer N-insertions in productive TCRs, according to a later genetic analysis. Because counts were too low, seventeen rarely observed V segments, including chromosome 9 orphons, were left out of the earlier analysis of approximately 500 of the donors. While some public TCRs were present in many individuals, most TCR sequences turned up only very rarely across donors. An association between a missense DCLRE1C variant and V-gene and J-gene trimming of TCR beta chains was found in a later genetic analysis and replicated in an independent cohort. A later analysis found that most CMV-associated TCR beta chains appeared HLA-restricted, with HLA associations seemingly driven largely by CMV exposure. In both the original and validation cohorts, the classifier was reported to diagnose cytomegalovirus status with high specificity and sensitivity. The presence/absence analyses assumed that sequencing depth was roughly uniform across donors, and that assumption may not be true. When HLA alleles, especially DR and DQ, strongly co-occurred, TCR associations were difficult to assign to individual alleles.

The method behind the library was the immunoSEQ multiplex PCR assay. For the multiplex PCR, a mixture combining 60 forward primers for TCR Vbeta segments and 13 reverse primers for TCR Jbeta segments was used. The CDR3 region of rearranged TCR beta genes was amplified from genomic DNA by a multiplex PCR assay. On the Illumina HiSeq System, the amplified TCR beta libraries were sequenced as 87-base-pair reads. Concerning the study's data processing: A later analysis tallied tens of millions of unique TCR beta chains across the 610 or so repertoires, and about 10 million of those chains were shared by two or more donors. Raw reads were error-corrected and collapsed into unique sequences with a nearest-neighbor algorithm that merged closely related sequences to remove PCR and sequencing errors. To assign V, D and J gene segments, CDR3 sequences were aligned to IMGT reference sequences. For a sequence to be retained, a match of at least six nucleotides to both a V gene segment and a J gene segment was required. A rearrangement was called productive if the CDR3 had no stop codons and remained in frame with V and J, and every other rearrangement was called non-productive. Following IMGT convention, CDR3 was defined as the stretch from the second conserved V-encoded cysteine to the conserved J-encoded phenylalanine. The earlier analysis of 587 of the donors excluded sequences that lacked an unambiguous match to a single V gene segment. In an earlier analysis of almost 600 of the donors, a V segment was called functional when productive rearrangements were above 56.7%, and segregating when the standard deviation between donors exceeded 5%. A statistical classification framework was built for diagnosing cytomegalovirus status from the catalog of TCR beta chain sequences. In a later analysis, V and J genes were assigned by comparing TCR nucleotide sequences against IMGT/GENE-DB human TR gene sequences. A later analysis assigned CDR3 sequences and most-parsimonious VDJ recombination scenarios with the TCRdist pipeline. A later analysis defined each TCR beta chain by its CDR3 amino acid sequence plus V-gene family, and excluded reads lacking a unique V-gene family. To address suspected cross-contamination and a sequencing artifact, a later analysis removed over 500 highly shared, low-generation-probability nucleotide sequences. A later analysis calculated a clonal expansion index for each public chain from normalized within-repertoire ranks of inferred template counts. In a later analysis, generation probabilities were computed using a VDJ recombination model fitted to out-of-frame rearrangements, and the results were checked against IGoR. A later analysis scored TCR-TCR, TCR-HLA and TCR-CMV co-occurrence with hypergeometric tests, applying a repertoire-size bias correction to TCR pairs. A later analysis estimated false discovery rates by permuting HLA or CMV assignments 20 times. In a later analysis, co-occurring TCRs were grouped with DBSCAN, and TCRdist sequence similarity was added when clustering was performed within HLA-allele-positive subsets. For co-occurrence clustering, repertoires with fewer than 30,000 or more than 120,000 public chains were excluded, along with a handful of repertoires with anomalous nucleotide sharing. The table was pulled from immuneACCESS by TCRdb, which kept in-frame rearrangements only. Such tables lose some clones; where checked, under half of the loss comes from unresolved V genes, and the rest has no known cause. That table is the source of V, J and clone size, and D and trimming were worked out from the DNA. The sample data list 150,000 to 180,000 clones, and 70% to 80% of these were observed just once. The ten largest account for approximately 8% of the sample.

The sequence was obtained from a young man in good health and CMV-seropositive. Sequenced sample: PBMCs. The chain is made from TRBV28 and TRBJ1-5; the D gene is not confidently resolved. The encoded CDR3 is CASSLAWAGDQPQHF. The base sequence is TGTGCCAGCAGTTTAGCTTGGGCCGGGGATCAGCCCCAGCATTTT.